A single sample gave rise to the 8 T cell receptor beta chains below, sequenced in a study of T cell changes during pregnancy in multiple sclerosis. The method was immunoSEQ multiplex PCR; TCRdb's version includes in-frame clones alone and lacks a portion of them. This sample has approximately 93,000 clones, with about 91% found just once. Source: peripheral blood, taken before pregnancy. The receptor source for this set is a female donor with multiple sclerosis, enrolled in a pregnancy study.

The chain carries TRBV11-2 and TRBJ2-3, with 11 bases fitting TRBD2. Germline loops: CDR1 SGHAT, CDR2 FQNNGV. The V and J ends lost 1 base and 7 bases, in that order; junction bases with no gene match: 13. The length of the CDR3 is 18 residues. The CDR3 protein is CASSLVGSGTSGANTQYF. CDR3 sequence (DNA): TGTGCCAGCAGCTTAGTCGGGAGTGGGACTAGCGGTGCGAATACGCAGTATTTT.

The genes are TRBV12-5 and TRBJ1-1, with a tentative D call TRBD1 (5 bases). Germline loops: CDR1 LGHNT, CDR2 FRNRAP. The CDR3 spans 14 residues. The V gene lost 3 bases and the J gene lost 5 bases, with 13 bases spanning the gap. This CDR3 reads CASGFREGRTEAFF. In DNA, the CDR3 is TGTGCTAGTGGTTTTCGGGAGGGGAGGACTGAAGCTTTCTTT.

This clone was observed a handful of times. The genes are TRBV2 and TRBJ2-5; weak D call: TRBD2 (5 bases). CDR1 is SNHLY and CDR2 is FYNNEI in the germline V gene. V was pared by 7 bases and J by 1 base, with 16 bases between. This CDR3 comprises 15 residues. This chain's CDR3 is CASTRRASSQETQYF. In DNA, the CDR3 is TGTGCCAGCACCAGGCGGGCCAGTTCCCAAGAGACCCAGTACTTC.

The V and J genes are TRBV6-1 and TRBJ1-4, with 11 bases identical to TRBD1. Trimming took 6 bases from V and 10 from J; bases not matched to a gene: 7. CDR3 length: 14 residues. Germline V gene lookup returns CDR1 MNHNS and CDR2 SASEGT. Here the CDR3 reads CASSTGTGGGKLFF. CDR3 in DNA: TGTGCCAGCAGCACCGGGACAGGGGGAGGAAAACTGTTTTTT.

V and J are TRBV5-4 and TRBJ1-1; D may be TRBD1 (6 bases). CDR1 is SGHNT and CDR2 is YYREEE in the germline V gene (reference sequence). This CDR3 contains 14 residues. V was shortened by 4 bases and J by 3 bases, with 13 bases between the two germline ends. The CDR3, as DNA: TGTGCCAGCAGCGCCCAGGGGACCTACACTGAAGCTTTCTTT. Encoded protein: CASSAQGTYTEAFF. The full variable domain, in which reference TRBV5-4 and TRBJ1-1 provide the parts outside the CDR3, is ETGVTQSPTHLIKTRGQQVTLRCSSQSGHNTVSWYQQALGQGPQFIFQYYREEENGRGNFPPRFSGLQFPNYSSELNVNALELDDSALYLCASSAQGTYTEAFFGQGTRLTVV.

This clone was seen a few times. The rearrangement links TRBV6-5 to TRBJ1-5, with D maybe TRBD1 (5 bases). The CDR3 runs 13 residues. V shed 5 bases and J shed 5 bases, with 10 bases lying between them. The germline V gene encodes CDR1 MNHEY and CDR2 SVGAGI. CDR3 DNA sequence: TGTGCCAGCAGTGACGGACATTATCAGCCCCAGCATTTT. This encodes CASSDGHYQPQHF.

The chain couples TRBV19 to TRBJ2-6, with 7 nucleotides matching TRBD2. The germline V gene encodes CDR1 LNHDA and CDR2 SQIVND (reference sequence). Unmatched junction bases numbered 7, after V lost 7 bases and J lost 1 base. This CDR3 region has 16 residues. CDR3 loop: CASIREGLSGANVLTF. Written as DNA, the CDR3 is TGTGCCAGTATTAGGGAGGGGCTGTCTGGGGCCAACGTCCTGACTTTC.

The gene calls are TRBV5-1 and TRBJ1-1, with D tentatively TRBD1 (5 bases). Germline V gene lookup returns CDR1 SGHRS and CDR2 YFSETQ. V lost 1 base, J lost 4 bases, and 11 bases lay in between. CDR3 size: 14 residues. The CDR3 sequence: CASSLQGTSTEAFF. The CDR3 coding sequence is TGCGCCAGCAGCTTGCAGGGTACCAGCACTGAAGCTTTCTTT.